Following are 20 T cell receptor beta chains from one sample sequenced in a study of T cell repertoires in cytomegalovirus infection. TCRdb reprocessed the reads via MiXCR and lists one record per CDR3 protein. The sample carries almost 300,000 distinct CDR3 sequences, approximately 10% recorded once. Source material: PBMCs. The receptors here all came from a human donor in good health (CMV status not recorded). Some clones in this sample may be carry-over from other donors' samples.

V usage is TRBV28 and J usage is TRBJ1-5; 8 bases agree with TRBD1. V was pared by 2 bases and J by 6 bases, with 6 bases of the junction left unmatched. The CDR3 consists of 15 residues. Germline values: CDR1 MDHEN, CDR2 SYDVKM. CDR3 nucleotide sequence: TGTGCCAGCAGTTTAACGACAGGGGATAGTCAGCCCCAGCATTTT. This gives the protein CASSLTTGDSQPQHF.

Many counts were recorded for this clonotype. The chain combines TRBV7-3 with TRBJ2-2, with D possibly being TRBD1 or TRBD2 (5 bases each). With 5 bases removed from V and 4 bases from J, the gap between germline ends came to 14 bases. CDR3 length equals 15 residues. Germline V gene lookup returns CDR1 SGHTA and CDR2 FQGTGA. CDR3 nucleotide sequence: TGTGCCAGCAGCCCAGGGACGTCGGGCACCGGGGAGCTGTTTTTT. It translates to CASSPGTSGTGELFF.

This clonotype was observed at least ten times. This chain connects TRBV4-1 to TRBJ1-5; the match to TRBD1 covers 9 bases. In germline, CDR1 is MGHRA, CDR2 YSYEKL. After removal of 0 bases from V and 4 bases from J, the junction contained 7 bases not matched to a gene. The CDR3 totals 17 residues. The CDR3 is CASSQDPGQGPNQPQHF. CDR3 in DNA: TGCGCCAGCAGCCAAGACCCCGGACAGGGGCCAAATCAGCCCCAGCATTTT.

This clonotype was observed many times. The chain joins TRBV6-2 or TRBV6-3 to TRBJ2-1, with TRBD2 matching 8 bases. The CDR3 has 15 residues. Losses at the gene ends were 8 bases for V and 9 bases for J; bases not matched to a gene: 15. The V gene's germline CDR1 is MNHEY and CDR2 SVGEGT. For the CDR3, the DNA is TGTGCCAGCCGCCGCAGCGGGGGAGATGCGGGTGAGCAGTTCTTC. Translating it yields CASRRSGGDAGEQFF.

This clonotype appeared many times. The rearrangement uses TRBV6-2 or TRBV6-3 and TRBJ1-5; tentatively, D is TRBD1 (6 bases). V lost 5 bases and J lost 6, with 14 bases in between. This CDR3 contains 14 residues. Germline CDR1 and CDR2: MNHEY and SVGEGT. The CDR3 coding sequence is TGTGCCAGCAGTCGGAACCAGGGGTCTCAGCCCCAGCATTTT. Encoded protein: CASSRNQGSQPQHF.

This clonotype was counted at least ten times. J is TRBJ1-2 and V is TRBV28; D is undetermined. The CDR3 consists of 13 residues. Trimming stripped 2 bases from V and 4 bases from J, with 8 bases between. CDR1 is MDHEN, CDR2 SYDVKM, per germline. The CDR3 sequence: CASSLNSPYGYTF. For the CDR3, the DNA is TGTGCCAGCAGTTTAAACAGCCCCTATGGCTACACCTTC.

In its sample, this clonotype was seen many times. This chain links TRBV18 with TRBJ1-2; D unclear. The germline V and J ends were trimmed by 0 bases and 6 bases, with 14 bases remaining between them. Germline CDR1 KGHSH, CDR2 LQKENI. The CDR3 totals 15 residues. CDR3 in amino acids: CASSPPKGFSHGYTF. The CDR3 bases are TGTGCCAGCTCACCACCGAAGGGATTTTCCCATGGCTACACCTTC.

At least ten counts were recorded for this clonotype. The genes are TRBV7-3 and TRBJ1-1, with unresolved D. Germline CDR1 and CDR2: SGHTA and FQGTGA. The CDR3 totals 15 residues. Trimming stripped 1 base from V and 0 bases from J, with 9 bases between. CDR3 residues: CASSLIELMNTEAFF. For the CDR3, the DNA is TGTGCCAGCAGCTTAATAGAGTTAATGAACACTGAAGCTTTCTTT.

In this sample, this clonotype turned up many times. The CDR3 loop reads CASCRDYNEQFF. The CDR3 DNA sequence: TGTGCCAGTTGCAGGGACTACAATGAGCAGTTCTTC. V and J are TRBV2 and TRBJ2-1, with D possibly matching TRBD1 (5 bases). With 9 bases removed from V and 3 bases from J, the gap between germline ends came to 9 bases. Germline V gives CDR1 SNHLY, CDR2 FYNNEI. The CDR3 is 12 amino acids.

The gene calls are TRBV4-2 and TRBJ1-4, with D unresolved. V gave up 2 bases and J gave up 15 bases, with 19 bases separating them. Germline CDR1 LGHNA, CDR2 YNFKEQ. This CDR3 has 14 amino acids. For the CDR3, the DNA is TGTGCCAGCAGCCAACCTACAAGGTCCTCTGTGGTGTTTTTT. Protein product: CASSQPTRSSVVFF.

J is TRBJ2-3 and V is TRBV28; 8 positions match TRBD1. V dropped 7 bases and J dropped 1; count of bases not matched to a gene: 7. Germline-derived CDR1 and CDR2 are MDHEN and SYDVKM. This CDR3 comprises 15 residues. CDR3 region: CASISPDRGTDTQYF. CDR3 bases: TGTGCCAGCATTTCTCCGGACAGGGGCACAGATACGCAGTATTTT.

This rearrangement joins TRBV2 to TRBJ1-1; D remains unclear. V dropped 8 bases and J dropped 11 bases, with 15 bases sitting between them. From germline, CDR1 is SNHLY and CDR2 FYNNEI. The CDR3 consists of 11 residues. The CDR3 is CASRRLDGAFF. In nucleotides, the CDR3 is TGTGCCAGCCGGAGGTTGGATGGTGCTTTCTTT.

In this sample, this clonotype turned up many times. The chain employs TRBV29-1 and TRBJ1-2; TRBD1 aligns across 9 bases. J was trimmed by 4 bases and V by 5 bases; bases with no gene match: 5. The CDR3 sequence is 13 residues long. Germline values: CDR1 SQVTM, CDR2 ANQGSEA. CDR3 nucleotides: TGCAGCGTTAACAGGGGGCTCGGCTATGGCTACACCTTC. Translating gives CSVNRGLGYGYTF.

Ten or more counts support this clonotype. The chain joins TRBV28 to TRBJ1-2; the D is unclear. The ends were cut back, 5 bases at V and 7 bases at J, with 14 bases in the middle. This CDR3 spans 13 amino acids. In germline, CDR1 is MDHEN, CDR2 SYDVKM. CDR3 in DNA: TGTGCCAGCAGTCTCCGACAACTTGGTGGCTACACCTTC. This encodes CASSLRQLGGYTF.

This chain uses TRBV19 with TRBJ2-1; 10 bases map to TRBD2. The V and J ends lost 1 base and 9 bases, in that order; junction bases with no gene match: 3. The CDR3 spans 14 residues. CDR1 LNHDA and CDR2 SQIVND come from the germline V gene (reference sequence). CDR3 region: CASSIASGGREQFF. CDR3 nucleotides: TGTGCCAGTAGTATAGCTAGCGGGGGTCGTGAGCAGTTCTTC.

This clonotype was recorded at least ten times. The chain joins TRBV27 to TRBJ2-1, with a tentative D call TRBD1 (6 bases). The CDR3 has 16 residues. V was clipped by 0 bases and J by 1 base, with 10 bases between them. The germline gives CDR1 MNHEY, CDR2 SMNVEV (reference sequence). The CDR3 spells CASSLSAGASYNEQFF. The CDR3 coding sequence is TGTGCCAGCAGTTTATCGGCAGGGGCGTCCTACAATGAGCAGTTCTTC.

This sequence joins TRBV7-9 and TRBJ1-5; 11 positions agree with TRBD1. V lost 1 base to trimming and J lost 6 bases; unmatched junction nucleotides: 5. CDR1 is SEHNR, CDR2 FQNEAQ, per germline (reference sequence). The CDR3 runs 16 residues. The CDR3 DNA reads TGTGCCAGCAGCTTAGGGACAGGGGGCGGTGGTCAGCCCCAGCATTTT. It encodes CASSLGTGGGGQPQHF.

The CDR3: CASSPGQGGVNTIYF. In DNA, the CDR3 is TGTGCCAGCTCACCCGGCCAAGGCGGTGTAAACACCATATATTTT. This chain links TRBV18 with TRBJ1-3; the D is unclear. V lost 3 bases, J lost 6 bases, and 15 bases lay in between. Germline V CDR1 and CDR2: KGHSH, LQKENI. The CDR3 spans 15 residues.

The rearrangement uses TRBV28 and TRBJ2-6; 9 nucleotides agree with TRBD2. J was trimmed by 3 bases and V by 8 bases; bases with no gene match: 5. Germline-derived CDR1 and CDR2 are MDHEN and SYDVKM. This CDR3 is built from 15 residues. In DNA, the CDR3 is TGTGCCAGCGTGGTAGCGGGGGTTGGGGCCAACGTCCTGACTTTC. This translates into CASVVAGVGANVLTF.

This clonotype has only a few counts. The V and J genes are TRBV28 and TRBJ2-1, with 10 bases fitting TRBD2. Germline CDR1 and CDR2: MDHEN and SYDVKM. The CDR3 is 14 residues long. J was trimmed by 9 bases and V by 6 bases; bases with no gene match: 8. The CDR3 loop is CASSPAGGDREQFF. Written as DNA, the CDR3 is TGTGCCAGCAGCCCAGCGGGGGGGGATCGTGAGCAGTTCTTC.